One T cell receptor (beta chain) is described in this entry. This entry comes from a study of shared clonotypes between healthy human individuals. The table came from immunoSEQ multiplex PCR; TCRdb's copy has only in-frame clones and leaves some out. The sample has 980,000 or so clones; about three quarters are singletons. CDR3 length: 14 residues. V lost 2 bases to trimming and J lost 7 bases, with 11 bases between them. Per germline, CDR1 MNHEY and CDR2 SVGAGI. The split of CD4+ cells yielded CD45RA+ naive and CD45RA-negative memory subsets. The specimen was memory CD4+ T cells sorted from blood. Indicated subset: CD45RA-negative fraction. This TCR was recovered from a man between 18 and 29 years old in good health. The chain links TRBV6-5 to TRBJ1-4, with D perhaps TRBD1 (6 bases). The CDR3 spells CASSYGTIGEKLFF. The CDR3 DNA is TGTGCCAGCAGTTACGGGACAATCGGTGAAAAACTGTTTTTT.